The text below deals with one TCR beta chain. This sample stems from a study of blood T cell repertoires in COVID-19. Trimming removed 6 bases from V and 6 bases from J, with 12 bases in between. Germline V lookup: CDR1 SNHLY, CDR2 FYNNEI. This CDR3 has 13 amino acids. Using immunoSEQ multiplex PCR, the repertoire was profiled, and TCRdb retains in-frame clones only, with some absent. The data hold 90,000 to 100,000 clones, with around four fifths observed a single time. This sequence originates from a man between 65 and 79 years old with acute or convalescent COVID-19. The chain uses TRBV2 and TRBJ2-1; D is unresolved. The sequencing input was peripheral blood. The CDR3 here is CASRRESGNEQFF. Written as DNA, the CDR3 is TGTGCCAGCAGGAGAGAGTCAGGCAATGAGCAGTTCTTC.